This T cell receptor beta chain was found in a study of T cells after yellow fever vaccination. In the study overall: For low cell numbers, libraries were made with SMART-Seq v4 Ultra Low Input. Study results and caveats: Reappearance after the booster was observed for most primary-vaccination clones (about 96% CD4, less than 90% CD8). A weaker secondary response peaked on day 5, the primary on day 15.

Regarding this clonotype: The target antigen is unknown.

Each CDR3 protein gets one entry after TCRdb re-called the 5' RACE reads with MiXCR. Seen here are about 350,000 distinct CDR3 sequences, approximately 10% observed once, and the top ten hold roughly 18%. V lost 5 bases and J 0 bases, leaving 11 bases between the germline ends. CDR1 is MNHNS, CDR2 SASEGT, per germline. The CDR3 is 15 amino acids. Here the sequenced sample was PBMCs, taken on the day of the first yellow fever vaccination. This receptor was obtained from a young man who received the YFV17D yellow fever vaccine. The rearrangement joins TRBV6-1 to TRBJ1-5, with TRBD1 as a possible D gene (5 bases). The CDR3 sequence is CASSIGENSNQPQHF. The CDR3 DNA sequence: TGTGCCAGCAGTATAGGGGAAAATAGCAATCAGCCCCAGCATTTT.